This TCR beta chain emerged from a study of STAT5B mutations in CD4+ large granular lymphocyte leukemia. Healthy controls were blood donor buffy coats. Comments on this clone: Antigen specificity is unknown.

V shed 1 base, J shed 6 bases, and the junction held 14 bases outside the gene matches. CDR1 is LNHNV, CDR2 YYDKDF, per germline (reference sequence). This CDR3 is built from 18 residues. Measured with immunoSEQ multiplex PCR; TCRdb has only the in-frame clones, and not every one. Of about 48,000 clones detected, roughly three quarters appear once; the ten largest clones hold more than 1.5%. Notes on the study in general: Data were not HLA-matched across samples. Less than 30% of private leukemic clonotypes occurred rarely in other patients' non-leukemic repertoires.

Sequencing input: CD4+ T cells from blood buffy coats. This TCR came from a human donor in good health. The chain combines TRBV15 with TRBJ2-3; 9 bases agree with TRBD2. The CDR3 sequence is CATSRVPSESGGLDTQYF. CDR3 DNA sequence: TGTGCCACCAGCAGAGTTCCCTCGGAGAGCGGGGGGTTGGATACGCAGTATTTT.